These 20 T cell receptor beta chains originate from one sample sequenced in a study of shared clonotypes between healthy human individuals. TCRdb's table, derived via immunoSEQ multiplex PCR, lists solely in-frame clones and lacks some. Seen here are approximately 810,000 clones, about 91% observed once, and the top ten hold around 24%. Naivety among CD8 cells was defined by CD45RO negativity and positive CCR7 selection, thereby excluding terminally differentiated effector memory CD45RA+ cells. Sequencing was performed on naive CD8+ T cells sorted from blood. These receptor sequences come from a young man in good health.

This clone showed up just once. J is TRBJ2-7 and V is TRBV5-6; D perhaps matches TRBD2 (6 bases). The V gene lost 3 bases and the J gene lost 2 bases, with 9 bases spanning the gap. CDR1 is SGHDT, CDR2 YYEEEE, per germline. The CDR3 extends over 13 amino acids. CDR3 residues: CASSSGVPYEQYF. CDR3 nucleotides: TGTGCCAGCAGCTCGGGAGTCCCCTACGAGCAGTACTTC.

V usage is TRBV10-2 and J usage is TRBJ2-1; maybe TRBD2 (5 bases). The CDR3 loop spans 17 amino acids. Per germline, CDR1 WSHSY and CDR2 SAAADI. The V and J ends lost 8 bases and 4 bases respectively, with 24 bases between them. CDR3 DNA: TGCGCCAGCTCGGATCCGGGCCTAAAGGGAGAATACAATGAGCAGTTCTTC. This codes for CASSDPGLKGEYNEQFF.

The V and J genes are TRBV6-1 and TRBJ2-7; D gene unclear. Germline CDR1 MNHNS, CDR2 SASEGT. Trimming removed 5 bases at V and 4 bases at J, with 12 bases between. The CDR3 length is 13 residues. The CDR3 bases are TGTGCCAGCAGTACCTGGAAGGGTTACGAGCAGTACTTC. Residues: CASSTWKGYEQYF.

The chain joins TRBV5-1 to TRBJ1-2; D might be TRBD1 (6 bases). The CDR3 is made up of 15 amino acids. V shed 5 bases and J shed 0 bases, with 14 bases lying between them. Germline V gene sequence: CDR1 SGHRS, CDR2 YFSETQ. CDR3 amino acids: CASRREGGANYGYTF. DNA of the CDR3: TGCGCCAGCAGAAGAGAGGGGGGAGCTAACTATGGCTACACCTTC.

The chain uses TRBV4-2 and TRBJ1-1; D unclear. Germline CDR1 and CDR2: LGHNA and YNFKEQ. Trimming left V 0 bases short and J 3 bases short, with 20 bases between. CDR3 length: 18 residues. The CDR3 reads CASSQDGLAGNEYTEAFF. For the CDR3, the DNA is TGTGCCAGCAGCCAAGATGGGTTGGCAGGTAATGAGTACACTGAAGCTTTCTTT.

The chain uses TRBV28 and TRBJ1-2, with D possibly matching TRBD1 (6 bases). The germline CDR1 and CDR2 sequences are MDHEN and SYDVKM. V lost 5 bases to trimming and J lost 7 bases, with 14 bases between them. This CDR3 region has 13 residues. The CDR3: CASSGAGVRGYTF. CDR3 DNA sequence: TGTGCCAGCAGTGGTGCAGGGGTACGTGGCTACACCTTC.

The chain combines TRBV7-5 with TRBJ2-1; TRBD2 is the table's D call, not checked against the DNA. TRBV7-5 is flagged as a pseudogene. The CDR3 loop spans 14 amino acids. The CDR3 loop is CVRSLGDSNNEQFF. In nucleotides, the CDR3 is TGTGTCAGAAGCTTAGGGGACTCTAACAATGAGCAGTTCTTC.

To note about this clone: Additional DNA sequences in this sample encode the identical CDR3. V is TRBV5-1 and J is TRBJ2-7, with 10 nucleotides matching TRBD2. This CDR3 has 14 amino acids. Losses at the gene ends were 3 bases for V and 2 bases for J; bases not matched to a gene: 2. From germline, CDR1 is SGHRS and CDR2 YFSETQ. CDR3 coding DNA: TGCGCCAGCAGCTGGACTAGCGGAGCCTACGAGCAGTACTTC. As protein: CASSWTSGAYEQYF.

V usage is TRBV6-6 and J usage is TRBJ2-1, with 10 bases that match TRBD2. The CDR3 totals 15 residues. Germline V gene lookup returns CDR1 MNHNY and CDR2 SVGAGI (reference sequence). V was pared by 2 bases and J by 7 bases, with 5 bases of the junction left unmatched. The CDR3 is CASSYPETSGNEQFF. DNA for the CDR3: TGTGCCAGCAGTTACCCAGAGACTAGCGGGAATGAGCAGTTCTTC.

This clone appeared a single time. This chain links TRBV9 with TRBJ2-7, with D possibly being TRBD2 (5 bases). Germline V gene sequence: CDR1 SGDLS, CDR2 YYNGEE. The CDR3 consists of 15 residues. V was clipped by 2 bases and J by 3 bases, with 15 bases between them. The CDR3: CASSVLDGDIYEQYF. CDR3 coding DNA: TGTGCCAGCAGCGTTCTGGACGGGGATATCTACGAGCAGTACTTC.

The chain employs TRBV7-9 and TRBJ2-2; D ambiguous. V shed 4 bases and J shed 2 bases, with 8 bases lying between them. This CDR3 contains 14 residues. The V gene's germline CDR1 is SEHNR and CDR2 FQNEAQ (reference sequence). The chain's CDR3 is CASSSLSNTGELFF. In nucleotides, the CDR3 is TGTGCCAGCAGCTCGCTTTCTAACACCGGGGAGCTGTTTTTT.

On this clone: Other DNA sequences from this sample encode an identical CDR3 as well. The CDR3 loop is CASSLGGYEQYF. The CDR3 DNA reads as TGTGCCAGCAGTTTAGGAGGGTACGAGCAGTACTTC. This sequence joins TRBV27 and TRBJ2-7; a weak D match, TRBD2 (6 bases). Trimming took off 2 bases at V and 4 bases at J, with 6 bases between the two ends. In germline, CDR1 is MNHEY, CDR2 SMNVEV (reference sequence). This CDR3 comprises 12 residues.

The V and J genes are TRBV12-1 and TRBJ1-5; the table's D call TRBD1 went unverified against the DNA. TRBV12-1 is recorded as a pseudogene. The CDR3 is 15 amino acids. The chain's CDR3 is CASSLVGAGGQPQHF. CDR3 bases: TGTGCCAGCAGCTTGGTTGGTGCAGGGGGACAGCCCCAGCATTTT.

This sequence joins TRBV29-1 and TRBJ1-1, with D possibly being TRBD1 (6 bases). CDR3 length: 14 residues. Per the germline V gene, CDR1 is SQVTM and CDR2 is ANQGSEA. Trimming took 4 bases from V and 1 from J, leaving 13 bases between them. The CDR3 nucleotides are TGCAGCGTTGCCCACGCAGGGGAGAACACTGAAGCTTTCTTT. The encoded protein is CSVAHAGENTEAFF.

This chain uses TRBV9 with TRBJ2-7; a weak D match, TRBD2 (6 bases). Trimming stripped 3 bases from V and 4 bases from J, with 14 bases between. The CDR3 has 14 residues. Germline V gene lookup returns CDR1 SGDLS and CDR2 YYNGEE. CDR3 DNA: TGTGCCAGCAGCGCTAGCGCCGGGGAATACGAGCAGTACTTC. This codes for CASSASAGEYEQYF. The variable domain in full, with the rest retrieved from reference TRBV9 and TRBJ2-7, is DSGVTQTPKHLITATGQRVTLRCSPRSGDLSVYWYQQSLDQGLQFLIQYYNGEERAKGNILERFSAQQFPDLHSELNLSSLELGDSALYFCASSASAGEYEQYFGPGTRLTVT.

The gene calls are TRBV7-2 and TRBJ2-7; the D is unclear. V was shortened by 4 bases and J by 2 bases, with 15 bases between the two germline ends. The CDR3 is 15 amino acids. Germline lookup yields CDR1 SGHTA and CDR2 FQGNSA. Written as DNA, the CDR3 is TGTGCCAGCAGCTCACATGCGACAAATCCCTACGAGCAGTACTTC. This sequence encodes CASSSHATNPYEQYF.

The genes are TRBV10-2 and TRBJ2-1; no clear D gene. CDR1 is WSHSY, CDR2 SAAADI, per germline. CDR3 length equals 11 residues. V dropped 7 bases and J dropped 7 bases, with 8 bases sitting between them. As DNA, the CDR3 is TGCGCCAGCATACAAGGGAATGAGCAGTTCTTC. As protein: CASIQGNEQFF.

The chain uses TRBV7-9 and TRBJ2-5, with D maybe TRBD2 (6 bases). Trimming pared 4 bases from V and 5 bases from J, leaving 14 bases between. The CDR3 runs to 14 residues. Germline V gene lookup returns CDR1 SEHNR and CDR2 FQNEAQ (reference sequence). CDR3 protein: CASSSSFGGETQYF. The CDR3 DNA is TGTGCCAGCAGCTCTAGCTTTGGGGGGGAGACCCAGTACTTC.

Here the CDR3 reads CASSSILQLPGELFF. CDR3 DNA: TGTGCCAGCAGCTCGATCCTACAGTTGCCCGGGGAGCTGTTTTTT. The genes are TRBV7-9 and TRBJ2-2; the D is unclear. V lost 4 bases to trimming and J lost 6 bases, with 15 bases between them. The germline CDR1 and CDR2 sequences are SEHNR and FQNEAQ (reference sequence). There are 15 residues in the CDR3.

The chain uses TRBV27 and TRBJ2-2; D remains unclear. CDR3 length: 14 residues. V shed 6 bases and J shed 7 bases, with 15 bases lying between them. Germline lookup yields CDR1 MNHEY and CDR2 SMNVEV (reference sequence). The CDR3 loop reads CASSLTRTDGELFF. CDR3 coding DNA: TGTGCCAGCAGCTTAACAAGAACAGACGGGGAGCTGTTTTTT.